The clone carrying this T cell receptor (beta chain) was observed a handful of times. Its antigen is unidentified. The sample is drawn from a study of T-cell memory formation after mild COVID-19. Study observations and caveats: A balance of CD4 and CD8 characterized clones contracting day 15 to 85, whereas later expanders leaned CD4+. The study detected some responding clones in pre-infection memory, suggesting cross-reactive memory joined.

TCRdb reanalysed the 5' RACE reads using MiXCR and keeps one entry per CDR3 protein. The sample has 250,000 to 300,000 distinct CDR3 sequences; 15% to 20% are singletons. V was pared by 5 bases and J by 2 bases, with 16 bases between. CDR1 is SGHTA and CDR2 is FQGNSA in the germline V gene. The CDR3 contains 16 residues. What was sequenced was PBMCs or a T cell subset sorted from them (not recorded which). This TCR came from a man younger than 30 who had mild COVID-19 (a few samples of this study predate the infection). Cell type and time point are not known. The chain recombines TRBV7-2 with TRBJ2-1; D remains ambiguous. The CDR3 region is CASSPYPGEAYNEQFF. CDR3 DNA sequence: TGTGCCAGCAGCCCATACCCCGGCGAGGCCTACAATGAGCAGTTCTTC.